This T cell receptor (beta chain) was identified in a study of early T cells in non-severe SARS-CoV-2 infection. TCRdb reprocessed the 5' RACE reads via MiXCR and lists one record per CDR3 protein. The sample has about 31,000 distinct CDR3 sequences, approximately 6% seen once; the top ten hold 5.5% to 7%. Per germline, CDR1 SGHTA and CDR2 FQGNSA. This CDR3 spans 15 amino acids. V gave up 1 base and J gave up 4 bases; unmatched junction bases: 6. This clonotype was observed many times. This receptor was identified in an adult who was a healthcare worker with PCR-confirmed SARS-CoV-2 infection or an uninfected control (not recorded which). The chain couples TRBV7-2 to TRBJ2-5; 7 positions match TRBD2. The sequencing input was whole blood. CDR3 sequence: CASSLGAGAAETQYF. Written as DNA, the CDR3 is TGTGCCAGCAGCTTAGGTGCGGGAGCGGCAGAGACCCAGTACTTC.